Listed below are T cell receptor beta chains from one sample, sequenced in a study of post-analysis software for immune sequencing data. A single record per CDR3 protein comes from TCRdb applying MiXCR to the PCR reads. The sample has over 300,000 distinct CDR3 sequences, around 37% seen once; the top ten hold roughly an eighth. Material: blood. All receptors derive from a girl aged 10-17 years with multiple sclerosis. Each CDR3 is given with its conserved first and last residue. A D gene is named only where the DNA matches it firmly. Size is omitted from some rows. Given values are once, few, many or a class for expanded clones.

V gene	J gene	clone size	D gene	CDR3 protein	CDR3 DNA
TRBV6-5	TRBJ1-6	few	NA	CASSYSGNSPLHF	TGTGCCAGCAGTTACTCGGGAAATTCACCCCTCCACTTT
TRBV24-1	TRBJ2-1	NA	NA	CATSDIRGSYNEQFF	TGTGCCACCAGTGATATCCGGGGCTCCTACAATGAGCAGTTCTTC
TRBV7-6	TRBJ2-2	NA	NA	CASRALQGKTGELFF	TGTGCCAGCAGGGCCTTGCAGGGGAAGACCGGGGAGCTGTTTTTT
TRBV4-2	TRBJ2-1	few	TRBD2	CASSPLASGEYNEQFF	TGTGCCAGCAGCCCCTTGGCTAGCGGGGAGTACAATGAGCAGTTCTTC
TRBV4-1	TRBJ2-7	NA	NA	CASSQGFWDGGVNAYEQYF	TGCGCCAGCAGCCAAGGATTCTGGGACGGGGGCGTCAATGCCTACGAGCAGTACTTC
TRBV25-1	TRBJ1-2	few	TRBD1	CASSGTGEYGYTF	TGTGCCAGCAGTGGGACAGGGGAATATGGCTACACCTTC
TRBV9	TRBJ1-1	NA	NA	CASSVRGDTEAFF	TGTGCCAGCAGCGTAAGGGGGGACACTGAAGCTTTCTTT
TRBV5-6	TRBJ1-5	few	NA	CASSWGGEISTQHF	TGTGCCAGCAGCTGGGGGGGGGAAATCAGCACCCAGCATTTT
TRBV29-1	TRBJ2-1	NA	NA	CSVEGPSVSSQPYNEQFF	TGCAGCGTTGAAGGTCCCTCTGTGAGTTCGCAGCCCTACAATGAGCAGTTCTTC
TRBV4-1	TRBJ2-2	few	NA	CASSPDGRGTGELFF	TGCGCCAGCAGCCCGGACGGACGGGGCACCGGGGAGCTGTTTTTT
TRBV5-1	TRBJ2-1	NA	NA	CASSSGETLFYNEQFF	TGCGCCAGCAGCTCGGGGGAAACGCTCTTCTACAATGAGCAGTTCTTC
TRBV6-2/TRBV6-3	TRBJ2-7	few	NA	CASSYGRDPFYEQYF	TGTGCCAGCAGTTACGGTCGAGACCCCTTCTACGAGCAGTACTTC
TRBV5-1	TRBJ2-1	few	NA	CASFIWGNEQFF	TGCGCCAGCTTCATCTGGGGAAATGAGCAGTTCTTC
TRBV7-9	TRBJ1-6	NA	TRBD1	CASSRDRGDSPLHF	TGTGCCAGCAGTCGCGACAGGGGTGATTCACCCCTCCACTTT
TRBV7-2	TRBJ2-3	NA	NA	CASSPEEGTQYF	TGTGCCAGCAGCCCGGAGGAGGGTACGCAGTATTTT
TRBV20-1	TRBJ2-7	few	NA	CSARSRTGTYEQYF	TGCAGTGCCAGATCCCGGACTGGGACCTACGAGCAGTACTTC
TRBV7-9	TRBJ1-6	NA	NA	CASVPLSSYNSPLHF	TGTGCCAGCGTCCCGTTATCCTCCTATAATTCACCCCTCCACTTT
TRBV2	TRBJ1-5	NA	TRBD1	CASMRQGNQPQHF	TGTGCCAGCATGAGACAGGGGAATCAGCCCCAGCATTTT
TRBV12-3/TRBV12-4	TRBJ2-7	few	TRBD1	CASSEGDRFYEQYF	TGTGCCAGCAGTGAAGGGGACAGGTTCTACGAGCAGTACTTC
TRBV27	TRBJ1-5	NA	NA	CASTSPEEGGEHF	TGTGCCAGCACTTCGCCCGAAGAGGGAGGTGAGCATTTT
TRBV21-1	TRBJ2-3	few	NA	CASSKNRARHTDTQYF	TGTGCCAGCAGCAAAAATAGGGCCAGGCACACAGATACGCAGTATTTT
TRBV7-9	TRBJ1-1	NA	NA	CASSSPAAVNTEAFF	TGTGCCAGCAGCTCCCCCGCAGCAGTGAACACTGAAGCTTTCTTT
TRBV27	TRBJ2-6	NA	NA	CASTADTPGANVLTF	TGTGCCAGCACCGCGGACACGCCTGGGGCCAACGTCCTGACTTTC
TRBV10-3	TRBJ1-5	few	TRBD1	CAISGRGQPQHF	TGTGCCATCAGTGGCAGGGGGCAGCCCCAGCATTTT
TRBV25-1	TRBJ2-1	NA	NA	CASSLDYPGEKQFF	TGTGCCAGCAGTTTAGACTATCCCGGGGAGAAGCAGTTCTTC
TRBV6-2/TRBV6-3	TRBJ2-7	NA	NA	CVSSGISYEQYF	TGTGTCAGCAGCGGAATCTCCTACGAGCAGTACTTC
TRBV10-3	TRBJ1-2	NA	TRBD1	CAISQEGARSGYTF	TGTGCCATCAGCCAAGAGGGGGCGAGGAGTGGCTACACCTTC
TRBV29-1	TRBJ1-2	few	NA	CSVKTANYGYTF	TGCAGCGTTAAGACAGCTAACTATGGCTACACCTTC
TRBV2	TRBJ2-6	NA	NA	CASIYRSSGANVLTF	TGTGCCAGCATATACAGGTCCTCTGGGGCCAACGTCCTGACTTTC
TRBV4-1	TRBJ2-1	few	TRBD2	CASSQGLAGFNEQFF	TGCGCCAGCAGCCAAGGTCTAGCGGGTTTCAATGAGCAGTTCTTC
TRBV28	TRBJ2-7	few	TRBD1	CASSPGQGKRGAYEQYF	TGTGCCAGCAGCCCGGGACAGGGGAAACGGGGGGCCTACGAGCAGTACTTC
TRBV4-3	TRBJ2-5	many	NA	CASSQGYGKETQYF	TGCGCCAGCAGCCAAGGTTACGGGAAAGAGACCCAGTACTTC
TRBV6-1	TRBJ2-7	NA	NA	CASSDRGLPTYEQYF	TGCGCCAGCAGTGATAGGGGCCTGCCCACCTACGAGCAGTACTTC
TRBV19	TRBJ1-6	NA	NA	CASGIGYDAGMRALHF	TGTGCCAGTGGTATTGGGTATGACGCGGGCATGCGGGCCCTCCACTTT
TRBV27	TRBJ2-7	NA	NA	CASSQDLGASYEQYF	TGTGCCAGCAGCCAGGACTTGGGAGCCTCCTACGAGCAGTACTTC